These T cell receptor beta chains were read from a single sample in a study of early T cells in non-severe SARS-CoV-2 infection. TCRdb called the 5' RACE reads again in MiXCR, with one record for every CDR3 protein. The repertoire holds some 40,000 distinct CDR3 sequences, with 5% to 6.5% as singletons. Source material: whole blood. The origin of the receptors is an adult who was a healthcare worker with PCR-confirmed SARS-CoV-2 infection or an uninfected control (not recorded which). CDR3s include the opening cysteine and the closing phenylalanine or tryptophan. The D gene is left open where the match is weak. For some rows the clone size is stated as once, few or many, or as a class when expanded; others skip it.

TGTGCCAGCAGCTTAGCGGCACAGGGGGAGTACGAGCAGTACTTC	CASSLAAQGEYEQYF	many	TRBV11-1	TRBD1	TRBJ2-7
TGTGCCAGCAGCCACGGGACTCCCGGGGAGCTGTTTTTT	CASSHGTPGELFF	many	TRBV7-8	-	TRBJ2-2
TGTGCCAGCAGCAAAGCGGCGTCTCAACAGAATAGCAATCAGCCCCAGCATTTT	CASSKAASQQNSNQPQHF	many	TRBV21-1	-	TRBJ1-5
TGTGCCAGCAGCTTGGATGCAGGGTTTTTCCCTGGGGCCAACGTCCTGACTTTC	CASSLDAGFFPGANVLTF	few	TRBV5-5	-	TRBJ2-6
TGTGCCAGCAGCTTGGGACAGAGAGGGGCTAACTATGGCTACACCTTC	CASSLGQRGANYGYTF	-	TRBV5-4	-	TRBJ1-2
TGCAGCGTCGGGATGATACGGGAGACCCAGTACTTC	CSVGMIRETQYF	many	TRBV29-1	-	TRBJ2-5
TGCAGTGCTAGGGGACTAGCGGGCCCCTACGAGCAGTACTTC	CSARGLAGPYEQYF	many	TRBV20-1	TRBD2	TRBJ2-7
TGTGCCAGTAGTATCCGTAGCGGGAGTTTGATTGATACGCAGTATTTT	CASSIRSGSLIDTQYF	many	TRBV19	TRBD2	TRBJ2-3
TGTGCCAGCAGGGACTTCAGCTCCTACGAGCAGTACTTC	CASRDFSSYEQYF	-	TRBV2	-	TRBJ2-7
TGTGCCAGCAGTTTACGGGTACCTGAAGCTTTCTTT	CASSLRVPEAFF	many	TRBV12-3/TRBV12-4	-	TRBJ1-1